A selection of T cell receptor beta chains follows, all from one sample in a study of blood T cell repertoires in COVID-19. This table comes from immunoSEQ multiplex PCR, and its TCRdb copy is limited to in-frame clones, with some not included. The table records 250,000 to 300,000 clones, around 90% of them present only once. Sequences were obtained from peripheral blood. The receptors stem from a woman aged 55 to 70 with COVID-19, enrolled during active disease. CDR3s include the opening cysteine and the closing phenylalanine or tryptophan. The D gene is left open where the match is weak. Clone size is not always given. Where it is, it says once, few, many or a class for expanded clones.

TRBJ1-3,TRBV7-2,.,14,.,CASSLPGSGNTIYF,TGTGCCAGCAGCTTGCCAGGGTCCGGAAACACCATATATTTT
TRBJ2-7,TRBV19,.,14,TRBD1,CASSKGDRGSEQYF,TGTGCCAGTAGTAAAGGGGACAGGGGATCCGAGCAGTACTTC
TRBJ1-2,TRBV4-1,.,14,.,CASSQNPGKYGYTF,TGCGCCAGCAGCCAAAATCCAGGCAAATATGGCTACACCTTC
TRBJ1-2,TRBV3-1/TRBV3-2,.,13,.,CVSSQSERPGYTF,TGTGTCAGCAGCCAATCCGAGAGGCCCGGCTACACCTTC
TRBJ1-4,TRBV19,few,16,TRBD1,CASRSTGGRTNEKLFF,TGTGCCAGTAGGTCGACAGGGGGGAGAACTAATGAAAAACTGTTTTTT
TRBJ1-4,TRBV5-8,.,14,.,CASSLGQPNEKLFF,TGTGCCAGCAGCTTGGGACAGCCGAATGAAAAACTGTTTTTT
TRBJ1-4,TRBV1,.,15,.,CTSSQDRAYNEKLFF,TGCACCAGCAGCCAAGACAGGGCTTATAATGAAAAACTGTTTTTT
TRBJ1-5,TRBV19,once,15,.,CASKRGNRVDQPQHF,TGTGCCAGTAAAAGGGGAAACAGGGTTGATCAGCCCCAGCATTTT
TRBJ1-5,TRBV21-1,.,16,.,CASSKGDETGDQPQHF,TGTGCCAGCAGCAAAGGGGATGAGACAGGGGATCAGCCCCAGCATTTT
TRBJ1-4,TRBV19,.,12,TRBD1,CASNRGYEKLFF,TGTGCCAGCAACAGGGGCTATGAAAAACTGTTTTTT
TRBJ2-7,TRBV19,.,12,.,CASSTVSGEQYF,TGTGCCAGTAGTACCGTAAGCGGCGAGCAGTACTTC
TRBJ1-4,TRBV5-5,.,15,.,CASSTPEGGNEKLFF,TGTGCCAGCAGCACCCCCGAGGGCGGGAATGAAAAACTGTTTTTT
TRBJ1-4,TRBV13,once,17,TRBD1,CASSYRTGATTNEKLFF,TGTGCCAGCAGCTACCGGACAGGGGCTACAACTAATGAAAAACTGTTTTTT
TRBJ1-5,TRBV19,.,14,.,CASSMRDFNQPQHF,TGTGCCAGTAGTATGAGGGACTTTAATCAGCCCCAGCATTTT
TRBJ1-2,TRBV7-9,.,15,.,CASSLGLGGGYGYTF,TGTGCCAGCAGCTTAGGTTTAGGCGGCGGGTATGGCTACACCTTC
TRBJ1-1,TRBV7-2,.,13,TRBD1,CASSLTGGRGAFF,TGTGCCAGCAGCCTAACAGGGGGCCGTGGGGCTTTCTTT
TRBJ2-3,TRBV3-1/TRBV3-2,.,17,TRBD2,CASSPGRGARQSDTQYF,TGTGCCAGCAGCCCCGGGCGGGGGGCGCGTCAATCAGATACGCAGTATTTT
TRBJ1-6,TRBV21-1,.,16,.,CASSKGEGGPRSPLHF,TGTGCCAGCAGCAAAGGGGAGGGGGGGCCTCGTTCACCCCTCCACTTT
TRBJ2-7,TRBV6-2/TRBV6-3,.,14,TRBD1,CASSTGGASYEQYF,TGTGCCAGCAGTACAGGGGGCGCATCCTACGAGCAGTACTTC
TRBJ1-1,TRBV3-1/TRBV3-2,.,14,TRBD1,CASSLTGDGTEAFF,TGTGCCAGCAGCCTGACAGGGGATGGAACTGAAGCTTTCTTT
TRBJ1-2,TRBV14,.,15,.,CASSQVEGNIYGYTF,TGTGCCAGCAGCCAAGTGGAGGGGAATATCTATGGCTACACCTTC
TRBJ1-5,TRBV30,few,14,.,CAWSVGGRDVPQHF,TGTGCCTGGAGTGTAGGAGGGAGGGATGTCCCCCAGCATTTT
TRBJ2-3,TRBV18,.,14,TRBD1,CASVGRGLSDTQYF,TGTGCCAGTGTCGGCAGGGGGCTTTCAGATACGCAGTATTTT
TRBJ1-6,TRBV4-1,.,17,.,CASSQTIAQGGNSPLHF,TGCGCCAGCAGCCAAACCATTGCCCAGGGTGGGAATTCACCCCTCCACTTT
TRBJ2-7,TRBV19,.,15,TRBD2,CASSISLAGSYEQYF,TGTGCCAGTAGTATTTCGCTAGCGGGATCCTACGAGCAGTACTTC
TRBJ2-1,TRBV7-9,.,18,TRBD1,CASSLLTETGLSYNEQFF,TGTGCCAGCAGCTTACTAACAGAGACAGGGCTCTCCTACAATGAGCAGTTCTTC
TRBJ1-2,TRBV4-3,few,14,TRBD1,CASSPSGGVYGYTF,TGCGCCAGCAGCCCGTCAGGGGGTGTCTATGGCTACACCTTC
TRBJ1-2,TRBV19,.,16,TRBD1,CASSIFSGQAEHGYTF,TGTGCCAGTAGTATCTTTTCGGGACAGGCGGAACATGGCTACACCTTC
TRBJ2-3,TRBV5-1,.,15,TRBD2,CASSPTAGVRDTQYF,TGCGCCAGCAGCCCGACAGCGGGGGTCAGAGATACGCAGTATTTT
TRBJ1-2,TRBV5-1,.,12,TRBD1,CASSADRVGYTF,TGCGCCAGCAGCGCGGACAGGGTTGGCTACACCTTC
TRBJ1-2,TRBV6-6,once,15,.,CASSYPPRDTYGYTF,TGTGCCAGCAGTTACCCCCCTCGGGACACCTATGGCTACACCTTC
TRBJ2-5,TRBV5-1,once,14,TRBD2,CASSFTSGQETQYF,TGCGCCAGCAGCTTCACTAGCGGGCAAGAGACCCAGTACTTC
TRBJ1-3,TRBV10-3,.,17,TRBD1,CAISGEGTGRSGNTIYF,TGTGCCATCAGTGGAGAGGGGACAGGGAGGTCTGGAAACACCATATATTTT
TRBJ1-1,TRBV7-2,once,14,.,CASSFTGANTEAFF,TGTGCCAGCAGCTTCACAGGAGCGAACACTGAAGCTTTCTTT
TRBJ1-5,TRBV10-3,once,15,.,CAISKGGGINQPQHF,TGTGCCATCAGCAAAGGGGGGGGAATCAATCAGCCCCAGCATTTT
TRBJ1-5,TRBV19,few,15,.,CASSIQGIADQPQHF,TGTGCCAGTAGTATTCAGGGAATTGCAGATCAGCCCCAGCATTTT
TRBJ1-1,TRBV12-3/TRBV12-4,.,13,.,CASSRQLNTEAFF,TGTGCCAGCAGTCGACAGTTGAACACTGAAGCTTTCTTT
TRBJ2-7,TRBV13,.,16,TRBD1,CASSEKGQGGYYEQYF,TGTGCCAGCAGCGAAAAGGGACAGGGGGGGTACTACGAGCAGTACTTC
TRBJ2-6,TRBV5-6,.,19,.,CASSILREALSSGANVLTF,TGTGCCAGCAGCATCTTGAGGGAGGCCCTTAGCTCTGGGGCCAACGTCCTGACTTTC
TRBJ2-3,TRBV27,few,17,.,CASSPTFSGEAADTQYF,TGTGCCAGCAGCCCAACCTTTAGTGGTGAAGCCGCAGATACGCAGTATTTT
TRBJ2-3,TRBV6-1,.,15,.,CASSESRAPGDTQYF,TGTGCCAGCAGTGAAAGCAGGGCCCCCGGGGATACGCAGTATTTT
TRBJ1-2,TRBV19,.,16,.,CASSKRTDYTPYGYTF,TGTGCCAGTAGTAAACGGACAGATTACACCCCCTATGGCTACACCTTC
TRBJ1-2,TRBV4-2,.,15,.,CASSQDTGTNYGYTF,TGTGCCAGCAGCCAAGATACAGGGACTAACTATGGCTACACCTTC
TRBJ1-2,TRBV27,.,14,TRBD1,CASSPDGTGLGYTF,TGTGCCAGCAGTCCAGACGGGACAGGTTTGGGCTACACCTTC
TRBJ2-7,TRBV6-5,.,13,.,CASSYARDYEQYF,TGTGCCAGCAGTTACGCCAGGGACTACGAGCAGTACTTC
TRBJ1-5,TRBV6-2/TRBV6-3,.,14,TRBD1,CASSVGQNNQPQHF,TGTGCCAGCAGCGTGGGACAGAATAATCAGCCCCAGCATTTT